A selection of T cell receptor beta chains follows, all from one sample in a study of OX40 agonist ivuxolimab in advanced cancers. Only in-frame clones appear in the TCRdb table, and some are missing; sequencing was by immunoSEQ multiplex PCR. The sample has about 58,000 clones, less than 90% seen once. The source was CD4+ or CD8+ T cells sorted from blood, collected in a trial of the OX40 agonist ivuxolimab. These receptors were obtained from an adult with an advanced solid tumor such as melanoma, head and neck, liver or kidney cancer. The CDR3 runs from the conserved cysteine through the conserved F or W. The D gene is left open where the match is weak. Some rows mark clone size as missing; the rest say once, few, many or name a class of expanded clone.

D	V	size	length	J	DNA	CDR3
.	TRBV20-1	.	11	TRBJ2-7	TGCGGCGGCAGCAGCAATTACGAGCAGTACTTC	CGGSSNYEQYF
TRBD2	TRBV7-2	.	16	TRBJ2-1	TGTGCCAGCAGCTTATCAACTAGCGGGGGCCGAGGTGAGCAGTTCTTC	CASSLSTSGGRGEQFF
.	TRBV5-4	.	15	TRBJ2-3	TGTGCCAGCACCCACCAGGGGCAGCTCACAGATACGCAGTATTTT	CASTHQGQLTDTQYF
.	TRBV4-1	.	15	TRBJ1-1	TGCGCCAGCAGCCCGCCCAGGGGTGGGAACACTGAAGCTTTCTTT	CASSPPRGGNTEAFF
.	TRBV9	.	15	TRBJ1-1	TGTGCCAGCAGCGTAGGGGTCACAGGGAACACTGAAGCTTTCTTT	CASSVGVTGNTEAFF
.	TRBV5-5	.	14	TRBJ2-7	TGTGCCAGCAGCCCCCCGTATGGCTCCTACGAGCAGTACTTC	CASSPPYGSYEQYF
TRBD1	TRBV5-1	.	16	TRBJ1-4	TGCGCCAGCAGCCTCGGACAGGGCCCCGCTAATGAAAAACTGTTTTTT	CASSLGQGPANEKLFF
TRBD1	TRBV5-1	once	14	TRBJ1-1	TGCGCCAGCAGCACCGGGACAGGGGATACTGAAGCTTTCTTT	CASSTGTGDTEAFF
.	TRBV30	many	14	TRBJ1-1	TGTGCCTGGAGTGTAACACGGAGGAGCACTGAAGCTTTCTTT	CAWSVTRRSTEAFF
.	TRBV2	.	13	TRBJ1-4	TGTGCCAGCTCCCCCGGAGGAGGTGAAAAACTGTTTTTT	CASSPGGGEKLFF
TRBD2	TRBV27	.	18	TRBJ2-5	TGTGCCAGCAGTTTACGACTAGCGGGGGGGCCAACCCAAGAGACCCAGTACTTC	CASSLRLAGGPTQETQYF
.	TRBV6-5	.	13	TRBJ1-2	TGTGCCAGCAGTTACGACCCACCGTGGGGCTACACCTTC	CASSYDPPWGYTF
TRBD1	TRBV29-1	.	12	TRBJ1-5	TGCAGCGTTGAAGAGACAGGGTCCCCCCAGCATTTT	CSVEETGSPQHF
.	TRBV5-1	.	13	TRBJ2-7	TGCGCCAGCAGCGGGCCGGGTGGCGACGAGCAGTACTTC	CASSGPGGDEQYF
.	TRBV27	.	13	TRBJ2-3	TGTGCCAGCAGTTCCCCCGGGATTTATACGCAGTATTTT	CASSSPGIYTQYF
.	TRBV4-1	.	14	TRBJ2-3	TGCGCCAGCAGCCGCTACAGAAACACAGATACGCAGTATTTT	CASSRYRNTDTQYF
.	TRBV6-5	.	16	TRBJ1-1	TGTGCCAGCAGTTACTCAGGAGATCCAGGGTCGGGTGAAGCTTTCTTT	CASSYSGDPGSGEAFF
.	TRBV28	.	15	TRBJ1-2	TGTGCCAGCAGTCCTGCCGGGGGGGGGAGGTATGGCTACACCTTC	CASSPAGGGRYGYTF
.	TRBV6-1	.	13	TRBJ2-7	TGTGCCAGCAGTGTGGACGGTGGGGACGAGCAGTACTTC	CASSVDGGDEQYF
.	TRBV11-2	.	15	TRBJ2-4	TGTGCCAGCAGCTTAGGTCCGGGCAGCGAAAACATTCAGTACTTC	CASSLGPGSENIQYF
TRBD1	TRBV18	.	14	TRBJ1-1	TGTGCCAGCTCCATTGGGACAGTGAACACTGAAGCTTTCTTT	CASSIGTVNTEAFF
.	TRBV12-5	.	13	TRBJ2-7	TGTGCTAGTGCCCGGGCCCAGACCTACGAGCAGTACTTC	CASARAQTYEQYF
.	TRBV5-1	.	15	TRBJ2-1	TGCGCCAGCTCGGGCGGGACTGCTACCTACAATGAGCAGTTCTTC	CASSGGTATYNEQFF
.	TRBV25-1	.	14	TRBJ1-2	TGTGCCAGCAGTGAGGCAGGGAGGTACTATGGCTACACCTTC	CASSEAGRYYGYTF
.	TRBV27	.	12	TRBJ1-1	TGTGCCAGCAGGGTTTGCGGCACTGAAGCTTTCTTT	CASRVCGTEAFF
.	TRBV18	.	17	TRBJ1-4	TGTGCCAGCTCGCCGTTCCCGAGAGGGCCAGCTACTGAAAAACTGTTTTTT	CASSPFPRGPATEKLFF
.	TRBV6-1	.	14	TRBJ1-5	TGTGCCAGCAGTGAAGCAGGTAGCAATCAGCCCCAGCATTTT	CASSEAGSNQPQHF
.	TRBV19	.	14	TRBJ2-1	TGTGCCAGTACTCGAGGTCAGGGGGGGAATGAGCAGTTCTTC	CASTRGQGGNEQFF
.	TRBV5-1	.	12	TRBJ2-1	TGCGCCAGCAGCCCCGACAGGAATGAGCAGTTCTTC	CASSPDRNEQFF
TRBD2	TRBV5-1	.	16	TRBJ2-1	TGCGCCAGCAGCCTCAGGCGGGGGGACATTTACAATGAGCAGTTCTTC	CASSLRRGDIYNEQFF
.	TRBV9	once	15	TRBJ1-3	TGTGCCAGCAGCGCCGCAGGGTCCGGCCTAAACACCATATATTTT	CASSAAGSGLNTIYF
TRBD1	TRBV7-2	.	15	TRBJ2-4	TGTGCCAGCAGTCCCGACAGGGGCACCAAAAACATTCAGTACTTC	CASSPDRGTKNIQYF
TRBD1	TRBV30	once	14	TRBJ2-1	TGTGCCTGGAATAGCGGACAGGGCGGGAATGAGCAGTTCTTC	CAWNSGQGGNEQFF
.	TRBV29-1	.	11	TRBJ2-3	TGCAGCGTTGAAACCACAGATACGCAGTATTTT	CSVETTDTQYF
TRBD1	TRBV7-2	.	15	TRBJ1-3	TGTGCCAGCAGCTTAGCGCCGGCAGGGGGTCGGGCCATATATTTT	CASSLAPAGGRAIYF
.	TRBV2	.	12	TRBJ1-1	TGTGCCAGCACTTCTTACTCAAGGGAAGCTTTCTTT	CASTSYSREAFF
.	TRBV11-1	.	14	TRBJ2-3	TGTGCCAGCAGCCTCGCAGAGGGTCAGGGTACGCAGTATTTT	CASSLAEGQGTQYF
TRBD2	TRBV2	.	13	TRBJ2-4	TGTGCCAGCAGTGAAGGACTAGCCACGAAAGTGTACTTC	CASSEGLATKVYF
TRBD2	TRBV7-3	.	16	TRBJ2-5	TGTGCCAGCAGCTTAAATCCTAGCGGGGTACAAGAGACCCAGTACTTC	CASSLNPSGVQETQYF
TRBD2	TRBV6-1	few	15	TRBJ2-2	TGTGCCAGCAGAGGGACTAGCGGGGGGATCGGGGAGCTGTTTTTT	CASRGTSGGIGELFF
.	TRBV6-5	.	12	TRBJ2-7	TGTGCCAGCAGTTATCTCCGGTACGAGCAGTACTTC	CASSYLRYEQYF
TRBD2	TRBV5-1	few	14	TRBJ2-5	TGCGCCAGCAGCCCTAGCGGGGGCGGGGAGACCCAGTACTTC	CASSPSGGGETQYF
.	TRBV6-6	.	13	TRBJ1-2	TGTGCCAGCAGCGCCGGGTCGAACTATGGCTACACCTTC	CASSAGSNYGYTF
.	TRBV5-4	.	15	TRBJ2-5	TGTGCCAGCAGCTTGGCCGGCGGGATAAAAGAGACCCAGTACTTC	CASSLAGGIKETQYF
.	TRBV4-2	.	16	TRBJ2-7	TGTGCCAGCAGCCAAGCAGGGGGGGCGAATCCCTACGAGCAGTACTTC	CASSQAGGANPYEQYF
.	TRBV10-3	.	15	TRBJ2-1	TGTGCCATCAGTGAGTCCGGGGGCATGTACAATGAGCAGTTCTTC	CAISESGGMYNEQFF
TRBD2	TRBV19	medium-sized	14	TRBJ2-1	TGTGCCAGTAGTGCGGGGGTTACCCAATTTGAGCAGTTCTTC	CASSAGVTQFEQFF